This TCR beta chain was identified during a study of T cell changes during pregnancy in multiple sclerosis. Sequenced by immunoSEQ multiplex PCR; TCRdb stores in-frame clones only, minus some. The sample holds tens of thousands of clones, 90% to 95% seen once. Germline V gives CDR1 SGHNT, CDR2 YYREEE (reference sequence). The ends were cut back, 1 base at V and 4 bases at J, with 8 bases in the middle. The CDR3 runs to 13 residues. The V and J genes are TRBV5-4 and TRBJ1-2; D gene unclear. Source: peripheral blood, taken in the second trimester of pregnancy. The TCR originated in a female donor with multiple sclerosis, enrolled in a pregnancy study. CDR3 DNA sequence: TGTGCCAGCAGCTTGTCCTCCCCCTATGGCTACACCTTC. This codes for CASSLSSPYGYTF.